This entry lists 29 T cell receptor beta chains sequenced from one sample in a study of post-analysis software for immune sequencing data. Study-level results: TRBV segments more frequent in patients than in controls numbered five and included TRBV5-6, TRBV5-1 and TRBV20-1.

TCR beta cDNA libraries included unique molecular identifiers. TCRdb re-analysed the PCR reads in MiXCR, keeping a single row per CDR3 protein. The sample shows 500,000 to 600,000 distinct CDR3 sequences, about 44% of them seen only once. No cognate antigen is known for these TCRs. Sequenced sample: blood. The receptors come from a girl between 5 and 17 years old with multiple sclerosis.

This clonotype was seen more than once but under ten times. The gene calls are TRBV7-8 and TRBJ1-1, with D unclear. The germline V gene has CDR1 SGHVS and CDR2 FQNEAQ. This CDR3 is 12 amino acids long. With 1 base removed from V and 11 bases from J, the gap between germline ends came to 11 bases. CDR3 sequence: CASSLGSRDAFF. The CDR3 nucleotides are TGTGCCAGCAGCTTAGGTAGTAGGGATGCTTTCTTT.

V is TRBV7-2 and J is TRBJ1-5, with 9 bases that match TRBD1. There are 15 residues in the CDR3. Trimming cost V 5 bases and J 6 bases; bases outside gene matches: 8. CDR1 and CDR2 (germline): SGHTA, FQGNSA. This chain's CDR3 is CASSRTGTGFQPQHF. CDR3 DNA: TGTGCCAGCAGCCGTACTGGGACAGGGTTTCAGCCCCAGCATTTT.

This clonotype was seen only a few times. This chain uses TRBV7-2 with TRBJ2-5, with 7 bases identical to TRBD2. The germline V gene encodes CDR1 SGHTA and CDR2 FQGNSA. This CDR3 is built from 15 residues. Unmatched junction bases numbered 4, after V lost 1 base and J lost 2 bases. The CDR3 DNA reads as TGTGCCAGCAGCTTAGGGGGGGGTCCGCAAGAGACCCAGTACTTC. It encodes CASSLGGGPQETQYF.

This clonotype was picked up a small number of times. In DNA, the CDR3 is TGTGCCAGCAGAGGAAGGAATGAGCAGTTCTTC. Translated: CASRGRNEQFF. The rearrangement joins TRBV6-5 to TRBJ2-1; D remains unclear. CDR1 is MNHEY, CDR2 SVGAGI, per germline. This CDR3 contains 11 residues. The ends were cut back, 6 bases at V and 7 bases at J, with 7 bases in the middle.

This rearrangement joins TRBV7-2 to TRBJ2-1; TRBD2 matches 8 bases. In germline, CDR1 is SGHTA, CDR2 FQGNSA. The CDR3 totals 17 residues. After removal of 4 bases from V and 6 bases from J, the junction contained 14 bases not matched to a gene. The CDR3 DNA reads as TGTGCCAGCAGCTCCCCGGGACTAGGGCCAAGGAGCAATGAGCAGTTCTTC. It specifies CASSSPGLGPRSNEQFF.

The chain couples TRBV28 to TRBJ2-7; D is ambiguous. CDR1 and CDR2 (germline): MDHEN, SYDVKM. V lost 4 bases and J 3 bases, leaving 7 bases between the germline ends. This CDR3 has 12 amino acids. For the CDR3, the DNA is TGTGCCAGCAGTTCCGTACGCTACGAGCAGTACTTC. It is translated as CASSSVRYEQYF.

This clonotype came up many times. The chain carries TRBV7-2 and TRBJ2-1; 8 positions agree with TRBD2. This CDR3 has 15 residues. Germline V gives CDR1 SGHTA, CDR2 FQGNSA. J lost 0 bases, V lost 5 bases, and 3 bases had no gene match. DNA of the CDR3: TGTGCCAGCAGCAAAACTAGCGGCTCCTACAATGAGCAGTTCTTC. Translating it yields CASSKTSGSYNEQFF.

Many counts were recorded for this clonotype. V and J are TRBV28 and TRBJ1-5, with no clear D. V lost 2 bases and J 7 bases, leaving 12 bases between the germline ends. The V gene's germline CDR1 is MDHEN and CDR2 SYDVKM. The CDR3 totals 14 residues. The CDR3 sequence is CASSLRSAGQPQHF. The CDR3, as DNA: TGTGCCAGCAGTTTAAGGAGCGCCGGGCAGCCCCAGCATTTT.

The rearrangement links TRBV12-3 or TRBV12-4 to TRBJ2-1, with D tentatively TRBD2 (5 bases). The CDR3 has 15 amino acids. V was shortened by 1 base and J by 7 bases, with 14 bases between the two germline ends. This CDR3 reads CASSLVVGVGNEQFF. DNA for the CDR3: TGTGCCAGCAGTTTAGTAGTGGGAGTGGGGAATGAGCAGTTCTTC.

The chain recombines TRBV9 with TRBJ2-5; no definite D call. V was pared by 10 bases and J by 1 base, with 17 bases between. The CDR3 is 14 residues long. CDR1 is SGDLS and CDR2 is YYNGEE in the germline V gene. The CDR3 is CAGSPNWGQETQYF. Written as DNA, the CDR3 is TGTGCCGGTAGCCCGAATTGGGGCCAAGAGACCCAGTACTTC.

This chain connects TRBV10-3 to TRBJ2-6; D gene ambiguous. Germline CDR1 ENHRY, CDR2 SYGVKD. The CDR3 is made up of 14 amino acids. Trimming took 5 bases from V and 0 from J, leaving 5 bases between them. The CDR3 reads CAISTPSGANVLTF. The CDR3 DNA reads TGTGCCATCAGTACCCCCTCTGGGGCCAACGTCCTGACTTTC.

The chain uses TRBV14 and TRBJ1-2; D not resolved. This CDR3 spans 12 amino acids. Trimming took off 3 bases at V and 1 base at J, with 3 bases between the two ends. Germline lookup yields CDR1 SGHDN and CDR2 FVKESK. For the CDR3, the DNA is TGTGCCAGCAGCCACGGTAACTATGGCTACACCTTC. This sequence encodes CASSHGNYGYTF. The variable domain in full, with the rest retrieved from reference TRBV14 and TRBJ1-2, is EAGVTQFPSHSVIEKGQTVTLRCDPISGHDNLYWYRRVMGKEIKFLLHFVKESKQDESGMPNNRFLAERTGGTYSTLKVQPAELEDSGVYFCASSHGNYGYTFGSGTRLTVV.

The J gene is TRBJ2-2, the V gene TRBV6-2 or TRBV6-3; 7 bases map to TRBD2. CDR3 length: 15 amino acids. Germline values: CDR1 MNHEY, CDR2 SVGEGT. Trimming cost V 10 bases and J 2 bases; bases outside gene matches: 10. In DNA, the CDR3 is TGTGCCACACCCCGGACTAGGACTAACACCGGGGAGCTGTTTTTT. Translated: CATPRTRTNTGELFF.

This sequence joins TRBV11-2 and TRBJ2-1; D is perhaps TRBD1 or TRBD2 (5 bases each). The CDR3 covers 18 residues. V shed 1 base and J shed 0 bases, with 16 bases lying between them. Germline loops: CDR1 SGHAT, CDR2 FQNNGV. The CDR3 DNA reads as TGTGCCAGCAGCTTAGCACCCCTGGGACCTCTCTCCTACAATGAGCAGTTCTTC. It is translated as CASSLAPLGPLSYNEQFF.

The rearrangement links TRBV3-1 to TRBJ2-7; no clear D. Per germline, CDR1 LGHDT and CDR2 YNNKEL (reference sequence). CDR3 size: 15 residues. V gave up 0 bases and J gave up 2 bases, with 11 bases separating them. The chain's CDR3 is CASSQDLVGPYEQYF. CDR3 sequence (DNA): TGTGCCAGCAGCCAAGATCTTGTGGGCCCCTACGAGCAGTACTTC.

This chain uses TRBV12-3 or TRBV12-4 with TRBJ1-1; 9 bases are a match to TRBD1. The CDR3 extends over 13 amino acids. V dropped 6 bases and J dropped 4; count of bases not matched to a gene: 3. In DNA form, the CDR3 reads TGTGCCAGCAGCTGGACAGGGGCCACTGAAGCTTTCTTT. Encoded protein: CASSWTGATEAFF.

The chain carries TRBV20-1 and TRBJ2-7; unclear D gene. V was pared by 3 bases and J by 7 bases, with 13 bases between. The CDR3 consists of 12 residues. Germline V gene data show CDR1 as DFQATT and CDR2 as SNEGSKA (reference sequence). As DNA, the CDR3 is TGCAGTGCTAGCCCAAGGACGTTTGAGCAGTACTTC. Its translation is CSASPRTFEQYF.

CDR3 sequence (DNA): TGTGCCAGCAGCCGGACAGGGGTCCACGAGCAGTACTTC. Its translation is CASSRTGVHEQYF. The rearrangement uses TRBV12-3 or TRBV12-4 and TRBJ2-7, with TRBD1 matching 9 bases. The CDR3 loop spans 13 amino acids. The V and J ends lost 6 bases and 5 bases, in that order; junction bases with no gene match: 5.

The sample holds one count of this clonotype. V usage is TRBV5-1 and J usage is TRBJ1-1; 9 bases fit TRBD1. The germline CDR1 and CDR2 sequences are SGHRS and YFSETQ. The CDR3 is 16 residues long. Trimming cost V 3 bases and J 5 bases; bases outside gene matches: 11. DNA for the CDR3: TGCGCCAGCAGCTACCGACTCGGACAGGGGAGAACTGAAGCTTTCTTT. It encodes CASSYRLGQGRTEAFF.

In its sample, this clonotype was seen a few times. V and J are TRBV24-1 and TRBJ2-3, with 8 bases matching TRBD2. Trimming removed 4 bases from V and 5 bases from J; junction bases left unmatched: 13. Germline V gene data show CDR1 as KGHDR and CDR2 as SFDVKD. This CDR3 has 17 amino acids. In DNA, the CDR3 is TGTGCCACCAGTGAAGGAACTCAGGGACTAGAACAAGATACGCAGTATTTT. It codes for CATSEGTQGLEQDTQYF.

This chain uses TRBV20-1 with TRBJ2-1; D is possibly TRBD1 (7 bases). Trimming shortened V by 2 bases and J by 10 bases, and 24 bases separated the two germline ends. There are 16 residues in the CDR3. Per the germline V gene, CDR1 is DFQATT and CDR2 is SNEGSKA (reference sequence). CDR3 in amino acids: CSARIGGRGVIQEQFF. CDR3 sequence (DNA): TGCAGTGCTAGAATCGGTGGCAGGGGGGTGATACAGGAGCAGTTCTTC.

V and J are TRBV3-1 and TRBJ2-1, with 7 bases lining up with TRBD2. This CDR3 is 17 amino acids long. After removal of 1 base from V and 0 bases from J, the junction contained 6 bases not matched to a gene. CDR1 and CDR2 (germline): LGHDT, YNNKEL (reference sequence). This CDR3 is CASSQVGGGGSYNEQFF. In nucleotides, the CDR3 is TGTGCCAGCAGCCAAGTAGGTGGGGGGGGCTCCTACAATGAGCAGTTCTTC.

The chain joins TRBV14 to TRBJ2-5; 13 bases align to TRBD2. The CDR3 totals 17 residues. Trimming at V came to 4 bases and at J to 5 bases, leaving 10 bases not matched to a gene. Per germline, CDR1 SGHDN and CDR2 FVKESK. The CDR3 nucleotides are TGTGCCAGCAGCCTTCGGACTAGCGGGGGACTCGGGGAGACCCAGTACTTC. Translated, it gives CASSLRTSGGLGETQYF.

The CDR3 DNA reads TGTGCCACCAGCGAGGGACTAGCGGGGGCCTCTAGCACAGATACGCAGTATTTT. It translates to CATSEGLAGASSTDTQYF. This chain joins TRBV24-1 and TRBJ2-3; 14 bases line up with TRBD2. V lost 7 bases, J lost 0 bases, and 8 bases stayed unmatched. The CDR3 spans 18 residues. Germline V gene data show CDR1 as KGHDR and CDR2 as SFDVKD.

Details on this clonotype: A read error may account for a junction end that differs from germline. This chain joins TRBV6-1 and TRBJ2-6, with 7 bases identical to TRBD2. This CDR3 spans 15 amino acids. Germline CDR1 and CDR2: MNHNS and SASEGT. The CDR3 DNA reads as TGTGCTAGCAGTGAAGCGGGGTCTGGGGCCAACGTCCGGACTTTC. The encoded protein is CASSEAGSGANVRTF.

This clonotype was counted a few times. The J gene is TRBJ2-1, the V gene TRBV10-3; 9 bases line up with TRBD2. Per germline, CDR1 ENHRY and CDR2 SYGVKD. The CDR3 contains 14 residues. V trimming: 4 bases; J trimming: 8 bases; junction bases outside the gene matches: 6. CDR3 sequence: CAISAASGVYEQFF. CDR3 sequence (DNA): TGTGCCATCAGTGCGGCTAGCGGGGTTTATGAGCAGTTCTTC.

This clonotype came up once. The rearrangement links TRBV5-4 to TRBJ1-1, with no clear D. Trimming removed 4 bases from V and 8 bases from J, with 18 bases in between. CDR1 SGHNT and CDR2 YYREEE come from the germline V gene (reference sequence). The CDR3 runs to 14 residues. CDR3 amino acids: CASSLPGKTTEAFF. The CDR3 bases are TGTGCCAGCAGCCTCCCCGGGAAGACGACAGAAGCTTTCTTT.

This chain joins TRBV7-9 and TRBJ2-7, with a tentative D call TRBD2 (5 bases). CDR1 is SEHNR and CDR2 is FQNEAQ in the germline V gene (reference sequence). The CDR3 runs to 11 residues. V gave up 2 bases and J gave up 7 bases, with 6 bases separating them. CDR3 loop: CASSLPGEQYF. The CDR3 DNA is TGTGCCAGCAGCTTACCGGGGGAGCAGTACTTC.

This chain joins TRBV29-1 and TRBJ1-1; TRBD1 might be the D (6 bases). Deletions cut 2 bases from V and 11 bases from J, with 9 bases between. The CDR3 length is 10 residues. Germline V gives CDR1 SQVTM, CDR2 ANQGSEA. The CDR3 region is CSVEQGRAFF. CDR3 coding DNA: TGCAGCGTTGAACAGGGGCGTGCTTTCTTT. The entire variable domain, with the rest obtained from reference TRBV29-1 and TRBJ1-1, is as follows: SAVISQKPSRDICQRGTSLTIQCQVDSQVTMMFWYRQQPGQSLTLIATANQGSEATYESGFVIDKFPISRPNLTFSTLTVSNMSPEDSSIYLCSVEQGRAFFGQGTRLTVV.